This T cell receptor (beta chain) is from a study of T cells in Graves' hyperthyroidism and ophthalmopathy. RNA transcripts served as the template for amplifying TCR beta CDR3 regions. The study used the HTBI primer set for a first-round RT-PCR of the TCR CDR3. TCRdb independently ran MiXCR on the multiplex PCR reads; one entry per CDR3 protein. The table shows about 290,000 distinct CDR3 sequences, with roughly 19% occurring only once. This clonotype has just a few counts. V gave up 0 bases and J gave up 8 bases; unmatched junction bases: 3. In germline, CDR1 is SGHRS, CDR2 YFSETQ. The CDR3 spans 14 residues.

The chain uses TRBV5-1 and TRBJ2-2; 8 bases are shared with TRBD2. Input material: blood. The sequence was obtained from a man aged 50 or older with Graves' ophthalmopathy. CDR3 residues: CASSLASGSGELFF. DNA of the CDR3: TGCGCCAGCAGCTTGGCCAGCGGGAGTGGGGAGCTGTTTTTT. Combining the CDR3 with reference TRBV5-1 and TRBJ2-2 gives the whole variable domain KAGVTQTPRYLIKTRGQQVTLSCSPISGHRSVSWYQQTPGQGLQFLFEYFSETQRNKGNFPGRFSGRQFSNSRSEMNVSTLELGDSALYLCASSLASGSGELFFGEGSRLTVL.